Below, one TCR beta chain is given with its context. The data were produced by immunoSEQ multiplex PCR, yet TCRdb's version contains in-frame clones alone and is incomplete. The sample lists about 340,000 clones, 87% occurring once. Seattle's enrolled individuals joined amid active infection and were then monitored longitudinally. This specimen belongs to a study of blood T cell repertoires in COVID-19. Study details: COVID-19 samples from acute and convalescent phases originated in the United States, Italy and Spain. The cDNA or gDNA used as material had been derived from T cells, B-cell-depleted T cells, or PBMCs.

V dropped 7 bases and J dropped 9; count of bases not matched to a gene: 9. In germline, CDR1 is KGHSH, CDR2 LQKENI. CDR3 size: 15 residues. The specimen was peripheral blood. This TCR came from a woman aged 50 to 65 with COVID-19, enrolled during active disease. This rearrangement joins TRBV18 to TRBJ2-1; 13 bases map to TRBD2. The CDR3 region is CASFGLLAGGSEQFF. CDR3 DNA: TGTGCCAGCTTCGGGCTACTAGCGGGAGGGTCTGAGCAGTTCTTC.